Listed below are T cell receptor beta chains from one sample, sequenced in a study of T-cell memory formation after mild COVID-19. TCRdb reanalysed the 5' RACE reads using MiXCR and keeps one entry per CDR3 protein. The sample has roughly 310,000 distinct CDR3 sequences, roughly 15% seen once. The sequencing input was PBMCs or a T cell subset sorted from them (not recorded which). These receptor sequences come from a young man who had mild COVID-19 (a few samples of this study predate the infection). Cell type and time point are not known. Each CDR3 is given with its conserved first and last residue. The D gene is left open where the match is weak. The size field is filled for only some rows; it gives once, few, many or a size class.

clone size | J gene | D gene | V gene | CDR3 DNA | CDR3 protein
few | TRBJ2-5 | TRBD1 | TRBV5-4 | TGTGCCAGCAGCAGACAGGGGTCGGTGGAGACCCAGTACTTC | CASSRQGSVETQYF
few | TRBJ2-7 | . | TRBV29-1 | TGCAGCGTGGCCTGGGCAGACGGCGAGCAGTACTTC | CSVAWADGEQYF
. | TRBJ1-1 | . | TRBV4-3 | TGCGCCAGCAGCCACTACGCTGCCAGGGGAGGTACTGAAGCTTTCTTT | CASSHYAARGGTEAFF
few | TRBJ2-1 | . | TRBV4-1 | TGCGCCAGCAGCCAAAGGGAAAGTAGCTCCTACAATGAGCAGTTCTTC | CASSQRESSSYNEQFF
few | TRBJ2-7 | TRBD2 | TRBV5-5 | TGTGCCAGCAGCCCGACTAGCGGGGGGGCCTTCTACGAGCAGTACTTC | CASSPTSGGAFYEQYF
. | TRBJ2-5 | . | TRBV5-1 | TGCGCCAGCAGCTTTTTTTCGGGGCAAGAGACCCAGTACTTC | CASSFFSGQETQYF
. | TRBJ1-2 | . | TRBV7-2 | TGTGCCAGCAGCGTATCCTATAGGGGGGAATATGGCTACACCTTC | CASSVSYRGEYGYTF
. | TRBJ2-7 | . | TRBV6-2/TRBV6-3 | TGTGCCAGCAGCCACCCGGTAACCTACGAGCAGTACTTC | CASSHPVTYEQYF
many | TRBJ2-7 | . | TRBV7-9 | TGTGCCAGCAGCTCCTGGGACAACGAGCAGTACTTC | CASSSWDNEQYF
few | TRBJ1-5 | . | TRBV6-2/TRBV6-3 | TGTGCCAGCAGTTACTCTGCTCCTCATAGCAATCAGCCCCAGCATTTT | CASSYSAPHSNQPQHF
few | TRBJ1-4 | . | TRBV6-2/TRBV6-3 | TGTGCCAGCAGCAATCCAGGGTCGGATGATGAAAAACTGTTTTTT | CASSNPGSDDEKLFF
few | TRBJ2-1 | TRBD2 | TRBV20-1 | TGCAGTGCTCCGAGGGCGGGGGGCGTCTACAATGAGCAGTTCTTC | CSAPRAGGVYNEQFF
. | TRBJ2-7 | . | TRBV27 | TGTGCCAGCACCCCGGGAGACGGGAGCTCCTACGAGCAGTACTTC | CASTPGDGSSYEQYF
few | TRBJ2-5 | . | TRBV5-5 | TGTGCCAGCAGCCGGCCAGGGAAGACGGAGACCCAGTACTTC | CASSRPGKTETQYF
few | TRBJ1-2 | . | TRBV18 | TGTGCCAGCTCACCACCCCAGAACCCCTATGGCTACACCTTC | CASSPPQNPYGYTF
. | TRBJ1-1 | TRBD1 | TRBV4-1 | TGCGCCAGCAGCCAAGCCCGATACAGGGGAGGAGCTTTCTTT | CASSQARYRGGAFF
few | TRBJ2-7 | . | TRBV10-3 | TGTGCCATCGGGGGGGCAGAATACGAGCAGTACTTC | CAIGGAEYEQYF
. | TRBJ1-4 | TRBD1 | TRBV6-5 | TGTGCCAGCAGCCAGACCGGGACAGGGAATGAAAAACTGTTTTTT | CASSQTGTGNEKLFF
few | TRBJ1-3 | . | TRBV7-2 | TGTGCCAGCAGCTCGCGAGGGGGCTCTGGAAACACCATATATTTT | CASSSRGGSGNTIYF
. | TRBJ1-1 | . | TRBV12-3/TRBV12-4 | TGTGCCAGCAGTTTTAGAGGGTATAGTGCTTTCTTT | CASSFRGYSAFF
few | TRBJ1-1 | . | TRBV5-4 | TGTGCCAGCAGCCCCACTGAGACAGGCCAAGCTTTCTTT | CASSPTETGQAFF
. | TRBJ1-1 | . | TRBV11-1 | TGTGCCAGCAGCTTAGAACAGGGTCGAGACACTGAAGCTTTCTTT | CASSLEQGRDTEAFF
few | TRBJ1-3 | TRBD1 | TRBV6-5 | TGTGCCAGCAGTAAGACAGGGGGCTCAGGAAACACCATATATTTT | CASSKTGGSGNTIYF
few | TRBJ2-1 | TRBD2 | TRBV7-3 | TGTGCCAGCAGCCCTGCCACGGGGGGTGAGCAGTTCTTC | CASSPATGGEQFF
many | TRBJ2-3 | . | TRBV11-2 | TGTGCCAGCAGCTTAGCGTCGCCTAAAGATACGCAGTATTTT | CASSLASPKDTQYF
. | TRBJ1-6 | TRBD1 | TRBV4-3 | TGCGCCAGCAGCCAAGTGGGACAGGGGGAAAGCTCCTATAATTCACCCCTCCACTTT | CASSQVGQGESSYNSPLHF
. | TRBJ2-3 | TRBD2 | TRBV10-2 | TGCGCCAGCAGTGCACTAGCGGGGGGCCCCACCGGAGATACGCAGTATTTT | CASSALAGGPTGDTQYF
. | TRBJ1-4 | TRBD1 | TRBV4-2 | TGTGCCAGCAGCCAAGATGTCGGGACAGGGGCTGAAAAACTGTTTTTT | CASSQDVGTGAEKLFF
. | TRBJ2-1 | . | TRBV4-1 | TGCGCCAGCAGCCAAGAGAGGGGCGATGAGCAGTTCTTC | CASSQERGDEQFF
. | TRBJ1-2 | TRBD1 | TRBV15 | TGTGCCACCAGCGCCCGACAGGGCCTGTGGGGCTACACCTTC | CATSARQGLWGYTF
. | TRBJ2-3 | TRBD2 | TRBV2 | TGTGCCAGCAGGTCTAGCGGGGGGCCTCTCGCGGATACGCAGTATTTT | CASRSSGGPLADTQYF
many | TRBJ1-2 | . | TRBV5-1 | TGCGCCAGCAGCCAGGACAAGGTTGGCTACACCTTC | CASSQDKVGYTF
many | TRBJ2-5 | TRBD1 | TRBV7-2 | TGTGCCAGCAGCTTTCAGACAGGGGAGCAAGAGACCCAGTACTTC | CASSFQTGEQETQYF
few | TRBJ2-1 | TRBD2 | TRBV4-3 | TGCGCCAGCAGCCAAGATAGCGGGAACAATGAGCAGTTCTTC | CASSQDSGNNEQFF
many | TRBJ2-5 | . | TRBV7-6 | TGTGCCAGCAGCCCGACTGGTGGGGTCGACCAGTACTTC | CASSPTGGVDQYF
few | TRBJ2-1 | TRBD1 | TRBV7-2 | TGTGCCAGCAGCTTGGGGTTGGGACAGGCTTACAATGAGCAGTTCTTC | CASSLGLGQAYNEQFF
many | TRBJ1-1 | . | TRBV12-3/TRBV12-4 | TGTGCCAGCAGCTCAACAGGGTCCACTGAAGCTTTCTTT | CASSSTGSTEAFF
. | TRBJ2-1 | . | TRBV6-5 | TGTGCCAGCAGTTACTCCGGGACGCCTAGCAATGAGCAGTTCTTC | CASSYSGTPSNEQFF
few | TRBJ1-5 | . | TRBV10-2 | TGCGCCAGCGGGGGTGGCAATCAGCCCCAGCATTTT | CASGGGNQPQHF
few | TRBJ2-4 | TRBD2 | TRBV6-2/TRBV6-3 | TGTGCCAGCTCCCTCCTGGGGGGGTTGATGTACTTC | CASSLLGGLMYF
few | TRBJ2-7 | . | TRBV7-2 | TGTGCCAGCAGGATCAGGGGATCTTCCTACGAGCAGTACTTC | CASRIRGSSYEQYF
few | TRBJ2-4 | . | TRBV7-2 | TGTGCCAGCAGCTCTCTCAGGGGGGACCTTCGGTTTTTC | CASSSLRGDLRFF
. | TRBJ2-5 | TRBD2 | TRBV7-2 | TGTGCCAGCAGCTTAGAATCCGGGAGGAAGACCCAGTACTTC | CASSLESGRKTQYF
. | TRBJ2-7 | . | TRBV12-5 | TGTGCTAGTGGTTTGGTATCAAATCCGGGACCTCCCTACGAGCAGTACTTC | CASGLVSNPGPPYEQYF
. | TRBJ2-3 | TRBD1 | TRBV7-2 | TGTGCCAGCAGCGCCCGGGACAGGGGCCGGGACACAGATACGCAGTATTTT | CASSARDRGRDTDTQYF
. | TRBJ2-5 | TRBD2 | TRBV7-8 | TGTGCCAGCAGCCAGGCGGGGGACTTGCAGACCCAGTACTTC | CASSQAGDLQTQYF
. | TRBJ1-6 | . | TRBV4-2 | TGTGCCAGCAGCCCCGGGGGAGCGAGCTATAATTCACCCCTCCACTTT | CASSPGGASYNSPLHF
few | TRBJ1-1 | . | TRBV7-9 | TGTGCCAGCAGCGCGCAGGGTGGGAACACTGAAGCTTTCTTT | CASSAQGGNTEAFF
. | TRBJ2-7 | . | TRBV9 | TGTGCCAGCAGCGTAGATTTGTTAACCTACGAGCAGTACTTC | CASSVDLLTYEQYF
few | TRBJ2-3 | . | TRBV21-1 | TGTGCCCTTCCGGGACTCGCGTCGCAGTATTTT | CALPGLASQYF